This passage covers 21 T cell receptor beta chains from one sample sequenced in a study of blood T cell repertoires in COVID-19. The assay was immunoSEQ multiplex PCR, and TCRdb's table has in-frame clones only and misses some. The sample lists 40,000 or so clones; roughly 80% were seen once. Material for sequencing was peripheral blood. The receptors were sampled from a man in his sixties in a cohort sampled during active COVID-19.

The chain links TRBV9 to TRBJ2-1; a weak D match, TRBD2 (5 bases). The CDR3 consists of 15 residues. The germline CDR1 and CDR2 sequences are SGDLS and YYNGEE. V lost 4 bases to trimming and J lost 7 bases, with 18 bases between them. DNA of the CDR3: TGTGCCAGCAGCATCGGACTTTCCCCCGCAAATGAGCAGTTCTTC. Translated, it gives CASSIGLSPANEQFF.

Here the CDR3 reads CASSLLWGGGYNEQFF. CDR3 coding DNA: TGTGCCAGCAGCTTACTCTGGGGGGGCGGCTACAATGAGCAGTTCTTC. The chain joins TRBV7-2 to TRBJ2-1, with a weak D call TRBD2 (7 bases). Germline values: CDR1 SGHTA, CDR2 FQGNSA. V was shortened by 2 bases and J by 3 bases, with 14 bases between the two germline ends. This CDR3 contains 16 residues.

The chain's CDR3 is CASSYVPGDRGLLPSNQPQHF. DNA of the CDR3: TGTGCCAGCAGTTACGTACCTGGGGACAGGGGGCTACTACCTAGCAATCAGCCCCAGCATTTT. This chain uses TRBV6-2 or TRBV6-3 with TRBJ1-5, with 12 positions matching TRBD1. J lost 0 bases, V lost 2 bases, and 14 bases had no gene match. The CDR3 runs 21 residues. The germline CDR1 and CDR2 sequences are MNHEY and SVGEGT.

The CDR3 spells CASSWTEKETQYF. The CDR3 DNA reads TGTGCCAGCAGTTGGACAGAGAAAGAGACCCAGTACTTC. The rearrangement joins TRBV6-6 to TRBJ2-5; D possibly corresponds to TRBD1 (6 bases). Trimming removed 4 bases at V and 3 bases at J, with 9 bases between. The CDR3 is 13 amino acids. Per the germline V gene, CDR1 is MNHNY and CDR2 is SVGAGI (reference sequence).

The chain employs TRBV12-3 or TRBV12-4 and TRBJ2-3; D unclear. V was pared by 8 bases and J by 1 base, with 10 bases between. CDR3 size: 13 residues. CDR3 in amino acids: CASGQLGTDTQYF. The CDR3 DNA reads as TGTGCCAGCGGGCAGCTGGGCACAGATACGCAGTATTTT.

The chain uses TRBV18 and TRBJ1-2; 10 bases agree with TRBD1. The CDR3 contains 18 residues. CDR1 is KGHSH, CDR2 LQKENI, per germline. The junction had 17 bases not matched to a gene; V was cut back by 3 bases and J by 7 bases. The CDR3 DNA sequence: TGTGCCAGCTCACCCTCCGCCCGGGGACAGGGGAGGAAAGGTGGCTACACCTTC. This encodes CASSPSARGQGRKGGYTF.

The V call is TRBV2, the J call TRBJ2-7; 10 bases are a match to TRBD2. CDR3 size: 15 residues. Trimming at V came to 6 bases and at J to 9 bases, leaving 14 bases not matched to a gene. CDR1 is SNHLY, CDR2 FYNNEI, per germline. The CDR3 spells CASRPGLAMGYGQYF. The CDR3 DNA is TGTGCCAGCAGGCCGGGACTAGCGATGGGATATGGGCAGTACTTC.

This chain's CDR3 is CASSTRGPQETQYF. The CDR3 DNA is TGTGCCAGCAGTACTAGGGGGCCCCAAGAGACCCAGTACTTC. This chain uses TRBV6-5 with TRBJ2-5; 7 bases align to TRBD1. The CDR3 is 14 amino acids. Germline CDR1 MNHEY, CDR2 SVGAGI. Unmatched junction bases numbered 4, after V lost 5 bases and J lost 1 base.

Relative to its sample, this clone is medium-sized. V usage is TRBV5-3 and J usage is TRBJ2-7; unclear D gene. TRBV5-3 qualifies as an ORF whose function is uncertain. The CDR3 extends over 12 amino acids. V was trimmed by 5 bases and J by 2 bases, leaving 8 bases between them. The CDR3 is CARRTEPYEQYF. The DNA for the CDR3 is TGTGCCAGAAGAACAGAACCCTACGAGCAGTACTTC.

A few counts support this clone. The rearrangement joins TRBV29-1 to TRBJ1-3; D ambiguous. The CDR3 length is 10 residues. Germline V gene data show CDR1 as SQVTM and CDR2 as ANQGSEA. The V and J ends lost 7 bases and 8 bases respectively, with 9 bases between them. Written as DNA, the CDR3 is TGCAGCGCCCTCGAGGACACCATATATTTT. Residues: CSALEDTIYF. Variable domain in full (rest from reference TRBV29-1 and TRBJ1-3): SAVISQKPSRDICQRGTSLTIQCQVDSQVTMMFWYRQQPGQSLTLIATANQGSEATYESGFVIDKFPISRPNLTFSTLTVSNMSPEDSSIYLCSALEDTIYFGEGSWLTVV.

The genes are TRBV5-6 and TRBJ1-2, with D unclear. This CDR3 is 14 amino acids long. With 6 bases removed from V and 2 bases from J, the gap between germline ends came to 14 bases. Per germline, CDR1 SGHDT and CDR2 YYEEEE. CDR3 coding DNA: TGTGCCAGCACTATATGGTGGTCGAACTATGGCTACACCTTC. It encodes CASTIWWSNYGYTF.

A few counts support this clone. The chain joins TRBV21-1 to TRBJ2-2; TRBD1 was called by the table and not checked on the DNA. TRBV21-1 is classified as a pseudogene. The CDR3 is 16 amino acids. CDR3 loop: CASSGPGARHTGELFF. CDR3 coding DNA: TGTGCCAGCAGCGGGCCTGGGGCGAGGCACACCGGGGAGCTGTTTTTT.

This clone was detected once. CDR3: CASSGGLFISYNEQFF. The CDR3 bases are TGCGCCAGCAGCGGGGGACTGTTCATCTCCTACAATGAGCAGTTCTTC. The chain couples TRBV5-1 to TRBJ2-1; weak D call: TRBD2 (6 bases). With 4 bases removed from V and 0 bases from J, the gap between germline ends came to 14 bases. CDR1 and CDR2 from the germline V gene are SGHRS and YFSETQ. The CDR3 has 16 residues.

The table lists this clone with a few counts. This chain connects TRBV2 to TRBJ1-5; possible D gene TRBD1, 6 bases. The germline V and J ends were trimmed by 5 bases and 4 bases, with 9 bases remaining between them. The germline gives CDR1 SNHLY, CDR2 FYNNEI. This CDR3 has 13 amino acids. This chain's CDR3 is CASSSTGNQPQHF. CDR3 bases: TGTGCCAGCAGTTCTACAGGGAATCAGCCCCAGCATTTT.

The chain uses TRBV6-4 and TRBJ1-2, with a possible D match to TRBD1 (6 bases). Trimming removed 8 bases from V and 6 bases from J, with 19 bases in between. The CDR3 contains 14 residues. CDR1 is MRHNA and CDR2 is SNTAGT in the germline V gene. Written as DNA, the CDR3 is TGTGCCAGCTCCCTGGATGGCGGGGGCGATGGCTACACCTTC. Translation gives CASSLDGGGDGYTF.

The CDR3 reads CASSLSLSEQFF. DNA for the CDR3: TGTGCCAGCAGCTTATCCCTGTCGGAGCAGTTCTTC. V usage is TRBV7-9 and J usage is TRBJ2-1; D is uncertain. Germline V lookup: CDR1 SEHNR, CDR2 FQNEAQ (reference sequence). Trimming stripped 2 bases from V and 10 bases from J, with 9 bases between. The CDR3 runs to 12 residues.

The chain has TRBV27 and TRBJ2-5; 8 bases are shared with TRBD1. The CDR3 contains 14 residues. The V segment lost 4 bases and the J segment 3 bases; nucleotides outside the gene matches: 4. Germline CDR1 is MNHEY and CDR2 is SMNVEV (reference sequence). The CDR3: CASSSTGGKETQYF. CDR3 sequence (DNA): TGTGCCAGCAGTTCCACAGGGGGAAAAGAGACCCAGTACTTC.

V gene TRBV11-2 combines with J gene TRBJ1-1, with unresolved D. The CDR3 length is 13 residues. CDR1 is SGHAT and CDR2 is FQNNGV in the germline V gene. Deletions cut 3 bases from V and 4 bases from J, with 9 bases between. As DNA, the CDR3 is TGTGCCAGCAGCTTGGAACGGGGCACTGAAGCTTTCTTT. Protein: CASSLERGTEAFF.

The chain is built from TRBV19 and TRBJ1-1; D remains unclear. CDR3 length: 14 residues. Trimming took off 6 bases at V and 4 bases at J, with 15 bases between the two ends. Germline CDR1 reads LNHDA; CDR2 reads SQIVND (reference sequence). The CDR3 region has the DNA TGTGCCAGTAGCCCTAGATGGGTTCGCACTGAAGCTTTCTTT. This translates into CASSPRWVRTEAFF.

The chain combines TRBV10-3 with TRBJ1-6; a weak D match, TRBD1 (5 bases). The CDR3 has 16 amino acids. Germline V gene sequence: CDR1 ENHRY, CDR2 SYGVKD. The V end lost 0 bases, the J end lost 0 bases, and 6 bases lay between the germline ends. The CDR3 bases are TGTGCCATCAGTGAGTCCCAGGGCTCCTATAATTCACCCCTCCACTTT. As protein: CAISESQGSYNSPLHF.

The chain joins TRBV20-1 to TRBJ2-1; a possible D gene is TRBD1 (6 bases). CDR3 length equals 11 residues. Deletions cut 3 bases from V and 9 bases from J, with 9 bases between. The germline V gene encodes CDR1 DFQATT and CDR2 SNEGSKA (reference sequence). In DNA, the CDR3 is TGCAGTGCTAGGGGGGCAGGTGAGCAGTTCTTC. Translating gives CSARGAGEQFF.